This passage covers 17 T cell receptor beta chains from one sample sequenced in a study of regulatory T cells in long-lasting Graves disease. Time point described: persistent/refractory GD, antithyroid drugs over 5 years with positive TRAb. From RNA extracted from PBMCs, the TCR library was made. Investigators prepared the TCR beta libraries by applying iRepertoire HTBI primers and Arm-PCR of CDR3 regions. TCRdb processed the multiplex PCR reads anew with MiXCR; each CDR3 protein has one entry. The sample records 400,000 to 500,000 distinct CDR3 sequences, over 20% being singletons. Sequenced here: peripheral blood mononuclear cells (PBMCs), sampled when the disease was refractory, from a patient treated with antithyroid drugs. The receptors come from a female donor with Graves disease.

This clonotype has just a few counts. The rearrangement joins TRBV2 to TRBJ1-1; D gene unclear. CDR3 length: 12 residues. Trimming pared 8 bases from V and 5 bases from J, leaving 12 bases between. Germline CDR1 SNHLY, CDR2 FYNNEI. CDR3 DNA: TGTGCCAGCGACATATTAGGGACTGAAGCTTTCTTT. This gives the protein CASDILGTEAFF.

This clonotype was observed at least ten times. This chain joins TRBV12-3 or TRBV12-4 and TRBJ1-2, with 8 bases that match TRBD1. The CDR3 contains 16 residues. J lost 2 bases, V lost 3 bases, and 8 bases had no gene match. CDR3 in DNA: TGTGCCAGCAGTTTCGGAAGAACAGGGGGGAACTATGGCTACACCTTC. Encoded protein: CASSFGRTGGNYGYTF.

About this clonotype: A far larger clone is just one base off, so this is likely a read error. Written as DNA, the CDR3 is TGTGCCAGCAGTCATCGGGGGCCCCAAAACACCTATGGCTACACCTTC. Residues: CASSHRGPQNTYGYTF. The chain employs TRBV2 and TRBJ1-2; maybe TRBD1 (6 bases). The CDR3 is 16 amino acids. The germline V gene encodes CDR1 SNHLY and CDR2 FYNNEI. V lost 5 bases to trimming and J lost 4 bases, with 20 bases between them.

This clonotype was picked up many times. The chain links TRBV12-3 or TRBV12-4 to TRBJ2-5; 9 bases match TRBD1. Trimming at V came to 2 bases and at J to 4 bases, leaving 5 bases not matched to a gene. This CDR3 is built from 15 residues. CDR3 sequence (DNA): TGTGCCAGCAGTTTAAGGGACAGGGTTGGAGAGACCCAGTACTTC. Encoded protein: CASSLRDRVGETQYF.

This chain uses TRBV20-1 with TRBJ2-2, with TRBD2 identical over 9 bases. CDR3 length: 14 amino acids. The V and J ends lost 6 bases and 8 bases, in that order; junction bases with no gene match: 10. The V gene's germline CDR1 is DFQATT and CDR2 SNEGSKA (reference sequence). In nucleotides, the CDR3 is TGCAGTGCCGCTGGGCGGGAGGGCCGAGGGGAGCTGTTTTTT. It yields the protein CSAAGREGRGELFF.

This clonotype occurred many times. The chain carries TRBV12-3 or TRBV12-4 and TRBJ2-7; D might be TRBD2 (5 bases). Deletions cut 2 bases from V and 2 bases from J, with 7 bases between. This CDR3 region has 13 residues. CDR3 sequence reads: CASSLPGTYEQYF. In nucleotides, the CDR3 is TGTGCCAGCAGTTTACCGGGAACCTACGAGCAGTACTTC.

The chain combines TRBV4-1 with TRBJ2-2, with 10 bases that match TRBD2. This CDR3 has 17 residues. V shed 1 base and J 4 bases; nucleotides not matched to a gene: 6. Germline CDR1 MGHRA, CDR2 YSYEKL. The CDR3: CASSQASTSGSTGELFF. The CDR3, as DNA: TGCGCCAGCAGCCAAGCATCGACTAGCGGGTCCACCGGGGAGCTGTTTTTT.

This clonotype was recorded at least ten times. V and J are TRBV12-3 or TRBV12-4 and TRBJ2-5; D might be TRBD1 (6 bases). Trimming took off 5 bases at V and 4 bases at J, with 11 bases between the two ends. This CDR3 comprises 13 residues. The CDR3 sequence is CASSRGQSETQYF. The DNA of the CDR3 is TGTGCCAGCAGTCGCGGACAGTCAGAGACCCAGTACTTC.

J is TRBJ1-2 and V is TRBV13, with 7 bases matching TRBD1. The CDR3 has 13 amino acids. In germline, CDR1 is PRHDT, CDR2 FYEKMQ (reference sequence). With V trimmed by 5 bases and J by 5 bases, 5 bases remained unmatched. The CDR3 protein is CASSLRQGYGYTF. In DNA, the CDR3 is TGTGCCAGCAGCCTCAGACAGGGATATGGCTACACCTTC.

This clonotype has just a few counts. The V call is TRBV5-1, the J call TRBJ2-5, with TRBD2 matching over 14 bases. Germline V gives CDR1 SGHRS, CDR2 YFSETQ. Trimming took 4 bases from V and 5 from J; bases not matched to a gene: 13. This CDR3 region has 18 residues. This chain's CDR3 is CASSDQSGTSGSSETQYF. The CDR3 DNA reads TGCGCCAGCAGCGACCAATCGGGGACTAGCGGGAGTTCGGAGACCCAGTACTTC.

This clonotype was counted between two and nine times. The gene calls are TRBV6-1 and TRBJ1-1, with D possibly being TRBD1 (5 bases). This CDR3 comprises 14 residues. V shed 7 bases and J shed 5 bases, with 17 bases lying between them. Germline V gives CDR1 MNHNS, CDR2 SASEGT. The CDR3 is CASNLGASGTEAFF. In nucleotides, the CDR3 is TGTGCCAGCAACTTAGGGGCGAGTGGGACTGAAGCTTTCTTT.

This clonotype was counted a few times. The CDR3 sequence: CASSPNGQDYGYTF. The CDR3 DNA reads as TGTGCCAGTAGTCCCAACGGACAGGACTATGGCTACACCTTC. The rearrangement uses TRBV19 and TRBJ1-2; 7 nucleotides line up with TRBD1. V shed 5 bases, J shed 3 bases, and the junction held 6 bases outside the gene matches. The germline V gene has CDR1 LNHDA and CDR2 SQIVND (reference sequence). CDR3 length: 14 residues.

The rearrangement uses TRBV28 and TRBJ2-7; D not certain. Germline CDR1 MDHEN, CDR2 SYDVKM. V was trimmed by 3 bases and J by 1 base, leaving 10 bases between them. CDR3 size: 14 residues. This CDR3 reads CASSLYQSSYEQYF. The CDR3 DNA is TGTGCCAGCAGTTTGTACCAAAGTTCCTACGAGCAGTACTTC.

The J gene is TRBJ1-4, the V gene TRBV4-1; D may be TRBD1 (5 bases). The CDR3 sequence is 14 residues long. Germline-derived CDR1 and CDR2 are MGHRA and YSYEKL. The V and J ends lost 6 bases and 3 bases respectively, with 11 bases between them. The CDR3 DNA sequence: TGCGCCAGCAGGGGAGGGGACGCTAATGAAAAACTGTTTTTT. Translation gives CASRGGDANEKLFF.

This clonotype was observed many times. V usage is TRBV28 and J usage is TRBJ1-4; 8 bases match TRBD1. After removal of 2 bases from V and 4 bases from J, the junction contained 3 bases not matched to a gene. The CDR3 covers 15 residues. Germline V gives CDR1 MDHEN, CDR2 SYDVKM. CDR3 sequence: CASSLLDRVNEKLFF. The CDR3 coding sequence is TGTGCCAGCAGTTTACTGGACAGGGTTAATGAAAAACTGTTTTTT.

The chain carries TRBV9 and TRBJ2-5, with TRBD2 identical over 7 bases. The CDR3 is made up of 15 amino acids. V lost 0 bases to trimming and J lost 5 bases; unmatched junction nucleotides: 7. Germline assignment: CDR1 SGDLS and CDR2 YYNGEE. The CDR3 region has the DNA TGTGCCAGCAGCGTAGGTGGGAGGGCCGACGAGACCCAGTACTTC. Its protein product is CASSVGGRADETQYF. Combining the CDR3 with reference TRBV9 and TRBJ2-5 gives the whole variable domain DSGVTQTPKHLITATGQRVTLRCSPRSGDLSVYWYQQSLDQGLQFLIQYYNGEERAKGNILERFSAQQFPDLHSELNLSSLELGDSALYFCASSVGGRADETQYFGPGTRLLVL.

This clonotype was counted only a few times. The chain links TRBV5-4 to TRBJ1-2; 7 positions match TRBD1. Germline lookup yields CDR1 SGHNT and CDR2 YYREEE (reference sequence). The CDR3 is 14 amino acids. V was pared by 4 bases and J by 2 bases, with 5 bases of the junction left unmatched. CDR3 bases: TGTGCCAGCAGCCCGTGGGACAGCAACTATGGCTACACCTTC. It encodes CASSPWDSNYGYTF.